This T cell receptor beta chain was recorded in a study of beta chain features in type 1 diabetes. The whole isolated RNA underwent reverse transcription, so sequencing captured expressed TCRB transcripts. Sequenced by immunoSEQ multiplex PCR; TCRdb stores in-frame clones only, minus some. The sample shows about 370,000 clones, around 9.6% of them seen only once. General study points: TCRB CDR3 length was moderately but significantly reduced in all four CD4+ subsets of Type 1 diabetes patients.

The CDR3 sequence is 13 residues long. V was trimmed by 1 base and J by 5 bases, leaving 11 bases between them. Germline loops: CDR1 GTSNPN, CDR2 SVGIG (reference sequence). This clone was seen a few times. Its antigen is not known. Sequencing input: central memory CD4+ T cells from blood. This chain links TRBV30 with TRBJ2-5, with D possibly being TRBD1 or TRBD2 (5 bases each). The origin of this receptor is a man aged 25 to 40 with type 1 diabetes. CDR3 coding DNA: TGTGCCTGGAGTGGTGGGGGATGGGAGACCCAGTACTTC. It codes for CAWSGGGWETQYF.